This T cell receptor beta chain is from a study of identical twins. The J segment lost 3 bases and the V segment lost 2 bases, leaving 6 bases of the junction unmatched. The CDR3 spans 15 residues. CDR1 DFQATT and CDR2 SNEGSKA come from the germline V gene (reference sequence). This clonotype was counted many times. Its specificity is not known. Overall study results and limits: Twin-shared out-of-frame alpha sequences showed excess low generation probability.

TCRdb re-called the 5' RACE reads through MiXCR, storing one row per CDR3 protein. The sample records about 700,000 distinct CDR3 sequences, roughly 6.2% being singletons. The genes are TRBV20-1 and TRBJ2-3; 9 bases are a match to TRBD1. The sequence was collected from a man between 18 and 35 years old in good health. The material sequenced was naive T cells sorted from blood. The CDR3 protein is CSARTTGGSTDTQYF. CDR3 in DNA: TGCAGTGCTAGAACCACAGGGGGCTCAACAGATACGCAGTATTTT.